The next 18 T cell receptor beta chains were all read from a single sample in a study of shared clonotypes between healthy human individuals. The assay was immunoSEQ multiplex PCR, and TCRdb's table has in-frame clones only and misses some. Among about half a million clones listed, 70% to 85% were seen once. Sequences were obtained from PBMCs. Receptors were obtained from a woman in her thirties or forties in good health. Some clones in this sample may be carry-over from other donors' samples.

This chain links TRBV2 with TRBJ2-5, with TRBD1 matching over 7 bases. The CDR3 totals 13 residues. V lost 2 bases to trimming and J lost 5 bases; unmatched junction nucleotides: 2. The germline CDR1 and CDR2 sequences are SNHLY and FYNNEI. The CDR3: CASSERQGETQYF. In DNA form, the CDR3 reads TGTGCCAGCAGTGAACGACAGGGTGAGACCCAGTACTTC. Together with reference TRBV2 and TRBJ2-5, the CDR3 gives the full variable domain: EPEVTQTPSHQVTQMGQEVILRCVPISNHLYFYWYRQILGQKVEFLVSFYNNEISEKSEIFDDQFSVERPDGSNFTLKIRSTKLEDSAMYFCASSERQGETQYFGPGTRLLVL.

The rearrangement links TRBV7-2 to TRBJ1-4; TRBD1 is a possible D gene (6 bases). V dropped 5 bases and J dropped 7 bases, with 17 bases sitting between them. The CDR3 is 15 amino acids. The germline gives CDR1 SGHTA, CDR2 FQGNSA. CDR3 DNA: TGTGCCAGCAGCCCACAGACAGGCATTCGTGAAAAACTGTTTTTT. Its protein is CASSPQTGIREKLFF.

J is TRBJ2-7 and V is TRBV5-1; D is uncertain. The CDR3 has 15 amino acids. Trimming cost V 4 bases and J 0 bases, with 14 bases left between them. Germline V gene lookup returns CDR1 SGHRS and CDR2 YFSETQ. The CDR3 spells CASSRTGSNSYEQYF. CDR3 nucleotide sequence: TGCGCCAGCAGCAGAACCGGGTCAAACTCCTACGAGCAGTACTTC.

V is TRBV28 and J is TRBJ2-7; D is tentatively TRBD1 or TRBD2 (5 bases each). Germline CDR1 and CDR2: MDHEN and SYDVKM. The length of the CDR3 is 13 residues. V lost 4 bases, J lost 5 bases, and 12 bases lay in between. DNA of the CDR3: TGTGCCAGCAGTTCTCCGGGACCTAACGAGCAGTACTTC. This encodes CASSSPGPNEQYF.

This clone was found a few times. The J gene is TRBJ1-2, the V gene TRBV2; no firm D call. Trimming stripped 6 bases from V and 7 bases from J, with 9 bases between. The germline V gene has CDR1 SNHLY and CDR2 FYNNEI. The CDR3 length is 11 residues. The CDR3: CASRGLVGYTF. The CDR3 nucleotides are TGTGCCAGCAGAGGTTTAGTTGGCTACACCTTC.

The table lists this clone with a count of one. This chain links TRBV27 with TRBJ2-1; 11 bases fit TRBD2. The CDR3 has 16 residues. CDR1 is MNHEY, CDR2 SMNVEV, per germline (reference sequence). V was clipped by 5 bases and J by 6 bases; unmatched bases: 9. The CDR3 bases are TGTGCCAGCAGTCTAATTCCTAGCGGGAGGACCAATGAGCAGTTCTTC. Protein product: CASSLIPSGRTNEQFF.

The chain carries TRBV7-7 and TRBJ2-5, with TRBD2 matching over 14 bases. The CDR3 extends over 16 amino acids. CDR1 SSHAT and CDR2 FNYEAQ come from the germline V gene (reference sequence). V was clipped by 5 bases and J by 1 base; unmatched bases: 3. The CDR3 region has the DNA TGTGCCAGCAGCCGGGGACTAGCGGGAGTCCAAGAGACCCAGTACTTC. Protein: CASSRGLAGVQETQYF.

The genes are TRBV4-3 and TRBJ2-7, with 8 bases matching TRBD1. Germline V gene sequence: CDR1 LGHNA, CDR2 YSLEER. This CDR3 has 15 amino acids. V was pared by 0 bases and J by 2 bases, with 3 bases of the junction left unmatched. The CDR3 here is CASSQDWTGTYEQYF. The CDR3 DNA reads as TGCGCCAGCAGCCAAGATTGGACAGGGACCTACGAGCAGTACTTC.

The CDR3 nucleotides are TGCGCCAGCAGAGATGACAGGGGGCCCTCGAACACTGAAGCTTTCTTT. Protein product: CASRDDRGPSNTEAFF. The chain links TRBV10-1 to TRBJ1-1; 10 nucleotides match TRBD1. Germline CDR1 reads WNHNN; CDR2 reads SYGVQD (reference sequence). The CDR3 has 16 residues. Germline trimming cut 6 bases from V and 1 base from J; bases unmatched to any gene: 8.

The V call is TRBV4-3, the J call TRBJ2-7, with 7 bases identical to TRBD2. V shed 4 bases, J shed 0 bases, and the junction held 3 bases outside the gene matches. The CDR3 has 14 residues. CDR1 is LGHNA, CDR2 YSLEER, per germline. CDR3 residues: CASSLTSDSYEQYF. The CDR3 DNA sequence: TGCGCCAGCAGCCTTACTAGCGACTCCTACGAGCAGTACTTC.

This clone has only a few counts. J is TRBJ2-2 and V is TRBV5-1, with D unresolved. The length of the CDR3 is 12 residues. From germline, CDR1 is SGHRS and CDR2 YFSETQ. Between the trimmed V and J ends, which lost 3 bases and 3 bases, there was a span of 3 bases. CDR3 sequence reads: CASSSDTGELFF. DNA for the CDR3: TGCGCCAGCAGCTCCGACACCGGGGAGCTGTTTTTT.

The chain links TRBV9 to TRBJ2-3; D is unclear. The CDR3 sequence is 15 residues long. Germline V lookup: CDR1 SGDLS, CDR2 YYNGEE. V was trimmed by 3 bases and J by 3 bases, leaving 14 bases between them. The CDR3 coding sequence is TGTGCCAGCAGCGGAGTTGGGGTGGGTACAGATACGCAGTATTTT. It encodes CASSGVGVGTDTQYF. Variable domain in full (rest from reference TRBV9 and TRBJ2-3): DSGVTQTPKHLITATGQRVTLRCSPRSGDLSVYWYQQSLDQGLQFLIQYYNGEERAKGNILERFSAQQFPDLHSELNLSSLELGDSALYFCASSGVGVGTDTQYFGPGTRLTVL.

The chain carries TRBV23-1 and TRBJ2-2; the D gene could be TRBD1 or TRBD2 (5 bases each). TRBV23-1 qualifies as an ORF whose function is uncertain. The CDR3 has 17 amino acids. Trimming shortened V by 3 bases and J by 6 bases, and 20 bases separated the two germline ends. The CDR3: CASSHYRDDLVPGELFF. The CDR3 nucleotides read TGCGCCAGCAGTCATTACCGGGACGACCTTGTCCCCGGGGAGCTGTTTTTT.

This clone was recorded at least ten times. J is TRBJ1-1 and V is TRBV5-4; D possibly corresponds to TRBD1 (6 bases). This CDR3 is built from 13 residues. Germline V gene data show CDR1 as SGHNT and CDR2 as YYREEE (reference sequence). Trimming took 0 bases from V and 5 from J, leaving 8 bases between them. The CDR3 nucleotides are TGTGCCAGCAGCTTGGGCAGGGGAACTGAAGCTTTCTTT. Protein: CASSLGRGTEAFF. Supplemented by reference TRBV5-4 and TRBJ1-1, the full variable domain reads ETGVTQSPTHLIKTRGQQVTLRCSSQSGHNTVSWYQQALGQGPQFIFQYYREEENGRGNFPPRFSGLQFPNYSSELNVNALELDDSALYLCASSLGRGTEAFFGQGTRLTVV.

J is TRBJ2-5 and V is TRBV5-1; 8 positions agree with TRBD1. This CDR3 contains 14 residues. With V trimmed by 0 bases and J by 4 bases, 2 bases remained unmatched. Per the germline V gene, CDR1 is SGHRS and CDR2 is YFSETQ. This CDR3 reads CASSLGRGRETQYF. CDR3 in DNA: TGCGCCAGCAGCTTGGGCAGGGGGCGAGAGACCCAGTACTTC.

The chain has TRBV28 and TRBJ2-2, with D unresolved. The CDR3 length is 11 residues. V shed 1 base and J shed 7 bases, with 1 base lying between them. Germline CDR1 is MDHEN and CDR2 is SYDVKM. CDR3 nucleotide sequence: TGTGCCAGCAGTTTATACGGGGAGCTGTTTTTT. The encoded protein is CASSLYGELFF.

The chain employs TRBV19 and TRBJ2-2; D possibly corresponds to TRBD1 (6 bases). V lost 4 bases and J lost 1, with 10 bases in between. This CDR3 has 15 residues. Germline CDR1 LNHDA, CDR2 SQIVND (reference sequence). CDR3 bases: TGTGCCAGTAGTAAAACAGGGCAGAACACCGGGGAGCTGTTTTTT. This translates into CASSKTGQNTGELFF.

This clone was seen a handful of times. The chain combines TRBV19 with TRBJ2-5, with 8 bases identical to TRBD2. Germline CDR1 reads LNHDA; CDR2 reads SQIVND (reference sequence). Trimming took 10 bases from V and 5 from J; bases not matched to a gene: 3. The CDR3 has 11 residues. The CDR3 coding sequence is TGTGCCACGGGAGGGAAGGAGACCCAGTACTTC. Translating gives CATGGKETQYF.